These T cell receptor beta chains were read from a single sample in a study of Ad26.COV2.S vaccination and SARS-CoV-2 variants. TCRdb's copy holds only in-frame clones and misses some; the assay was immunoSEQ multiplex PCR. The sample has approximately 350,000 clones, approximately 83% seen once; the top ten hold roughly 7.4%. Sequencing was performed on peripheral blood, taken in a trial of Ad26.COV2.S vaccine versus placebo. These receptors originate from a person between 18 and 60 years old who received the Ad26.COV2.S COVID-19 vaccine or a placebo. Each CDR3 is given with its conserved first and last residue. Each record gives: D gene, J gene, V gene, clone size, CDR3 length, CDR3 protein, CDR3 DNA. The D gene is left open where the match is weak. Size is omitted from some rows. Given values are once, few, many or a class for expanded clones.

>TRBD1|TRBJ1-1|TRBV6-2/TRBV6-3|.|12
CASSQGTGGAFF
TGTGCCAGCAGCCAGGGGACAGGGGGAGCTTTCTTT
>.|TRBJ2-5|TRBV2|.|15
CASSLGSPGGETQYF
TGTGCCAGCAGCCTAGGGTCCCCCGGGGGAGAGACCCAGTACTTC
>.|TRBJ1-1|TRBV18|.|13
CASSPTQNTEAFF
TGTGCCAGCTCACCGACACAGAACACTGAAGCTTTCTTT
>TRBD2|TRBJ2-5|TRBV5-4|.|15
CASSWTSGAQETQYF
TGTGCCAGCAGCTGGACTAGCGGGGCCCAAGAGACCCAGTACTTC
>.|TRBJ1-1|TRBV6-2/TRBV6-3|.|17
CASSLPVGGGRRTEAFF
TGTGCCAGCAGCTTACCGGTAGGGGGTGGCCGAAGGACTGAAGCTTTCTTT
>TRBD1|TRBJ1-5|TRBV6-6|.|14
CASSDRVWIQPQHF
TGTGCCAGCAGTGACAGGGTTTGGATTCAGCCCCAGCATTTT
>.|TRBJ1-3|TRBV4-1|few|15
CASSHGDTESNTIYF
TGCGCCAGCAGCCACGGGGACACCGAGTCAAACACCATATATTTT
>.|TRBJ1-4|TRBV7-9|.|13
CASSLNEGGKLFF
TGTGCCAGCAGCTTAAATGAGGGAGGAAAACTGTTTTTT
>.|TRBJ1-5|TRBV19|.|12
CATSGGNQPQHF
TGTGCCACCAGTGGTGGAAATCAGCCCCAGCATTTT
>.|TRBJ2-3|TRBV7-3|.|15
CASSLSRTRTDTQYF
TGTGCCAGCAGCTTAAGTAGGACCCGCACAGATACGCAGTATTTT
>TRBD1|TRBJ1-1|TRBV19|.|13
CASSIRGLRGAFF
TGTGCCAGTAGTATAAGGGGGCTAAGGGGAGCTTTCTTT
>.|TRBJ1-2|TRBV29-1|once|11
CSTAGSKGYTF
TGCAGCACCGCGGGTTCCAAAGGCTACACCTTC
>TRBD1|TRBJ1-1|TRBV6-5|once|14
CASRETGPAPEAFF
TGTGCCAGCAGAGAGACAGGGCCCGCACCTGAAGCTTTCTTT
>.|TRBJ2-5|TRBV5-4|.|11
CATGGRETQYF
TGTGCCACTGGGGGTAGGGAGACCCAGTACTTC
>.|TRBJ1-5|TRBV12-1|.|10
CASSVRDWHF
TGTGCCAGCAGCGTCCGGGACTGGCATTTT
>.|TRBJ2-2|TRBV4-1|.|15
CASSQGRTSAGELFF
TGCGCCAGCAGCCAGGGACGAACGAGCGCCGGGGAGCTGTTTTTT
>.|TRBJ1-1|TRBV6-2/TRBV6-3|.|16
CASSSGHSAWNTEAFF
TGTGCCAGCAGTTCGGGGCACAGCGCCTGGAACACTGAAGCTTTCTTT
>.|TRBJ1-1|TRBV18|.|15
CASSPIQGENTEAFF
TGTGCCAGCTCACCGATACAGGGAGAGAACACTGAAGCTTTCTTT
>.|TRBJ1-1|TRBV15|once|14
CATSPVEGNTEAFF
TGTGCCACCAGCCCGGTCGAAGGGAACACTGAAGCTTTCTTT
>.|TRBJ2-5|TRBV6-5|.|16
CASSYSNRAGKETQYF
TGTGCCAGCAGTTACTCGAATCGGGCAGGGAAAGAGACCCAGTACTTC
>.|TRBJ1-4|TRBV7-6|.|16
CASSARPGATNEKLFF
TGTGCCAGCAGCGCCCGTCCAGGGGCAACTAATGAAAAACTGTTTTTT
>.|TRBJ1-1|TRBV7-3|.|13
CASSPPGRTEAFF
TGTGCCAGCAGCCCCCCAGGGAGGACTGAAGCTTTCTTT
>.|TRBJ2-1|TRBV13|.|13
CASGGTGGYEQFF
TGTGCCAGCGGGGGGACTGGAGGATATGAACAGTTCTTC
>.|TRBJ1-2|TRBV11-2|.|13
CASSPDGYYGYTF
TGTGCCAGCAGCCCGGACGGATACTATGGCTACACCTTC
>.|TRBJ2-7|TRBV23-1|.|11
CASSPARDQYF
TGCGCCAGCAGCCCCGCGAGGGACCAGTACTTC
>.|TRBJ2-5|TRBV2|.|15
CASSEQGGKQETQYF
TGTGCCAGCAGTGAACAGGGCGGAAAACAAGAGACCCAGTACTTC
>.|TRBJ2-7|TRBV3-1/TRBV3-2|.|16
CASITRRQVIHGEQYF
TGTGCCAGCATCACTCGAAGACAGGTGATTCACGGCGAGCAGTACTTC
>.|TRBJ2-2|TRBV11-3|few|13
CASSLRATGELFF
TGTGCCAGCAGCTTAAGGGCCACCGGGGAGCTGTTTTTT
>.|TRBJ1-2|TRBV6-5|few|14
CASSLDGGSSGYTF
TGTGCCAGCAGTCTGGACGGGGGATCGTCTGGCTACACCTTC
>.|TRBJ2-7|TRBV11-3|.|13
CASSRGTPYEQYF
TGTGCCAGCAGCCGAGGGACCCCCTACGAGCAGTACTTC
>.|TRBJ2-3|TRBV6-5|.|12
CASSSGPDTQYF
TGTGCCAGCAGCTCCGGCCCAGATACGCAGTATTTT
>.|TRBJ2-7|TRBV5-1|.|15
CASSSDLGDTGEQYF
TGCGCCAGCAGCTCCGATTTAGGGGATACGGGGGAGCAGTACTTC
>TRBD2|TRBJ2-1|TRBV7-3|.|16
CASSLGGLAGGGEQFF
TGTGCCAGCAGCCTTGGAGGACTAGCGGGGGGAGGTGAGCAGTTCTTC
>.|TRBJ1-3|TRBV5-1|.|14
CASSLGIAGNTIYF
TGCGCCAGCAGCTTGGGGATAGCGGGAAACACCATATATTTT
>.|TRBJ2-1|TRBV18|once|15
CASSPRQTTLNEQFF
TGTGCCAGCTCACCTCGGCAGACTACTTTGAATGAGCAGTTCTTC
>.|TRBJ1-2|TRBV28|.|14
CASSFNGAYYGYTF
TGTGCCAGCAGTTTCAATGGGGCGTACTATGGCTACACCTTC
>.|TRBJ1-2|TRBV7-2|.|12
CASTLLPGGYTF
TGTGCCAGCACCCTTCTACCGGGTGGCTACACCTTC
>.|TRBJ2-2|TRBV12-3/TRBV12-4|few|13
CASSLRVTGELFF
TGTGCCAGCAGTCTGCGGGTCACCGGGGAGCTGTTTTTT